In its sample, the clone carrying this TCR beta chain was seen a few times. Its antigen is still unknown. These data are taken from a study of response to subunit inactivated influenza vaccine. The CDR3 contains 15 residues. Study-wide findings and caveats: Each seasonal influenza vaccination, the authors suggested, recruits few new T cells.

TCRdb redid the calling of the RT-PCR reads with MiXCR, one entry per CDR3 protein. This table holds hundreds of thousands of distinct CDR3 sequences, 15% to 20% found once. The chain is built from TRBV21-1 and TRBJ2-2; TRBD1 reflects the table's D call only, with no check against the DNA. TRBV21-1 is a documented pseudogene. This specimen consisted of CD4+ T cells sorted from PBMCs, obtained around 25 months after vaccination. The sequence derives from a man between 50 and 75 years old who received an inactivated influenza vaccine. CDR3 in DNA: TGTGCCAGCGAACTCCCAGGGGACAACACCGGGGAGCTGTTTTTT. Translation gives CASELPGDNTGELFF.